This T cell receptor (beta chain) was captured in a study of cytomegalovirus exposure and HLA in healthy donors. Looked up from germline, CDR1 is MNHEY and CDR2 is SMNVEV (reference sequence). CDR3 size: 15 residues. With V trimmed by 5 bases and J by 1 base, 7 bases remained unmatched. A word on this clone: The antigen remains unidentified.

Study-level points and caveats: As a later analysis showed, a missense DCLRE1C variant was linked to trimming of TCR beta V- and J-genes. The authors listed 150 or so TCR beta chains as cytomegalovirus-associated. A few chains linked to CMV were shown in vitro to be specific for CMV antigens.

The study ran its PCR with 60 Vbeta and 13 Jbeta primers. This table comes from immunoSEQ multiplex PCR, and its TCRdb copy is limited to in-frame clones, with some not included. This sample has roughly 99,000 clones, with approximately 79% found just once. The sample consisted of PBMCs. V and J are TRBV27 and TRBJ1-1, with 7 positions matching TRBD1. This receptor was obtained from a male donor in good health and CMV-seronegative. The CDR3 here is CASSTQGSGNTEAFF. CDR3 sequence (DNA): TGTGCCAGCAGTACACAGGGGTCGGGGAACACTGAAGCTTTCTTT.